A single TCR beta chain is shown here with its context. Antigen unknown. The CDR3 has 14 amino acids. Germline V gene lookup returns CDR1 DFQATT and CDR2 SNEGSKA (reference sequence). With 3 bases clipped from V and 10 bases from J, the junction kept 11 bases outside the gene matches. This specimen belongs to a study of breast tumors, draining lymph nodes, adjacent tissues. Study-level findings and limits: Tumor TCR diversity was below lymph nodes but above nontumor tissue. Luminal-like breast cancer showed significantly greater tumor-nontumor repertoire similarity than basal-like breast cancer did.

TCRdb called the multiplex PCR reads again in MiXCR, with one record for every CDR3 protein. The profile shows 60,000 to 70,000 distinct CDR3 sequences, 45% to 60% of them singletons. V usage is TRBV20-1 and J usage is TRBJ2-2, with 7 bases matching TRBD2. The sequenced material came from breast tumor tissue. The source is a female donor with breast cancer. Some clones in this sample may be carry-over from other donors' samples. The CDR3 coding sequence is TGCAGTGCTAGGGTGTGGGGGGGAGCCGCGGAGCTGTTTTTT. Its translation: CSARVWGGAAELFF.